These 14 T cell receptor beta chains came from one sample sequenced in a study of tumor-infiltrating lymphocytes in primary liver carcinoma. With roughly 500 ng total RNA as template and a constant-region primer, TCR beta cDNA was made. What produced the TCR beta libraries was three nested multiplex PCR rounds using slightly modified ARM-PCR. With TRBV1-TRBV30 forward primers and a C-beta reverse primer, the first two PCR rounds were run for approximately 10 cycles each. TCRdb called the multiplex PCR reads again in MiXCR, with one record for every CDR3 protein. This sample has 90,000 to 140,000 distinct CDR3 sequences, with roughly four fifths found just once. It was from approximately 20-30 mg of unsorted bulk tissue that RNA and DNA were co-extracted. Sequencing was done on a sample of liver tumor tissue from sampling region 3. The subset: tumor region T3, left-lateral pole. Receptors originate from a man aged 35 to 55 with primary liver carcinoma and hepatitis B virus infection.

About this clonotype: The junction does not match germline at one end; this may be a read error. The chain couples TRBV29-1 to TRBJ2-2; D perhaps matches TRBD2 (5 bases). CDR3 length: 11 amino acids. Germline assignment: CDR1 SQVTM and CDR2 ANQGSEA. The CDR3 DNA follows: TGCAGTGTTGGACTCACCGAGGAGCTGTTTTTT. Protein sequence: CSVGLTEELFF.

As for this clonotype: The CDR3 does not close with the conserved phenylalanine or tryptophan, likely indicating a read error. The limits of the CDR3 on the DNA are not certain, so only TCRdb's listed CDR3 is given. This rearrangement joins TRBV11-3 to TRBJ1-3; TRBD1, the D gene given by the table, was not confirmed from the DNA. The CDR3 region is 20 residues in length, termini included. Germline-derived CDR1 and CDR2 are SGHNT and YENEEA. The CDR3 loop reads CASSLTSLIGDGEAGNTTYY.

Remarks on this clonotype: Here the CDR3 omits its conserved ending phenylalanine or tryptophan, so a read error is the likely source. The V gene is TRBV12-3 or TRBV12-4, the J gene TRBJ2-5; TRBD2 matches at 9 bases. The CDR3 is 13 residues long. CDR3 residues: CAISLAGVETQYL. In DNA, the CDR3 is TGTGCCATCAGTTTAGCGGGAGTAGAAACCCAGTACCTC.

Remarks on this clonotype: A read error may produce the germline difference seen at one junction end. The V and J genes are TRBV11-2 and TRBJ2-7; a possible D gene is TRBD1 (5 bases). Germline V gene data show CDR1 as SGHAT and CDR2 as FQNNGV. The CDR3 has 15 amino acids. Here the CDR3 DNA reads TGTGTCAACAGCTTACGATGGACATGGGAAAACGAGGAGTACTTC. Translation gives CVNSLRWTWENEEYF.

Remarks on this clonotype: As the CDR3 is not closed by the conserved phenylalanine or tryptophan, this likely results from a read error. This chain connects TRBV6-2 or TRBV6-3 to TRBJ2-7; D gene ambiguous. CDR3 length equals 12 residues. Looked up from germline, CDR1 is MNHEY and CDR2 is SVGEGT. The CDR3 DNA follows: TGTGCCAGTAGTTACTTAATCTACGAGCAGTACATC. Its protein product is CASSYLIYEQYI.

With regard to this clonotype: One end of the junction varies from germline; a read error may be responsible. The chain carries TRBV7-9 and TRBJ2-1; D uncertain. Germline CDR1 reads SEHNR; CDR2 reads FQNEAQ (reference sequence). The CDR3 spans 13 residues. The CDR3 is CASSARPANEQFF. The CDR3 DNA is TGTGCTAGCAGCGCTCGACCCGCCAATGAGCAGTTCTTC.

As regards this clonotype: Germline and junction disagree at one end, which may indicate a read error. The gene calls are TRBV4-2 and TRBJ2-7; no definite D call. This CDR3 comprises 15 residues. From germline, CDR1 is LGHNA and CDR2 YNFKEQ. DNA of the CDR3: TGTGCCAGCATCCAAGGCACTGGGTCTCAGTACGAGCAGTACTTC. It specifies CASIQGTGSQYEQYF.

For this clonotype: A much larger clone differs by one base, so this may be a read error. V gene TRBV16 combines with J gene TRBJ1-1; 7 bases fit TRBD1. The CDR3 length is 14 residues. Germline V CDR1 and CDR2: KGHSY, FQNENV. V gave up 3 bases and J gave up 3 bases; unmatched junction bases: 4. CDR3 coding DNA: TGTGCCAGCAGCCATTCAGGGGGGCACACTGAAGCTTTCTTT. This sequence encodes CASSHSGGHTEAFF.

About this clonotype itself: No conserved phenylalanine or tryptophan is present at the end of the CDR3, so a read error is the likely explanation. Because the CDR3's place on the DNA is in doubt, the DNA is left out and the CDR3 is given as listed by TCRdb. This rearrangement joins TRBV6-5 to TRBJ2-5; the DNA was not used to check the table's D call, TRBD2. The CDR3 region is 11 residues in length, termini included. Looked up from germline, CDR1 is MNHEY and CDR2 is SVGAGI. The CDR3 reads CASSNTGLRYY.

This clonotype came up once. Given the absence of the conserved phenylalanine or tryptophan at the CDR3 end, a read error is likely. The chain couples TRBV29-1 to TRBJ2-2, with 10 bases identical to TRBD2. The length of the CDR3 is 15 residues. From germline, CDR1 is SQVTM and CDR2 ANQGSEA. The CDR3 is CSVGTSAANTGVLFL. The CDR3 DNA reads as TGCAGTGTTGGGACTAGCGCGGCGAACACCGGGGTGCTGTTTCTT.

A remark on this clonotype: One end of the junction is discordant with germline, which a read error may explain. CDR3 sequence: CARSIPSARDTEAYF. The CDR3 nucleotides read TGTGCCAGGAGTATTCCGTCGGCGCGGGACACTGAAGCTTACTTT. The rearrangement joins TRBV6-6 to TRBJ1-1; weak D call: TRBD1 (6 bases). The CDR3 contains 15 residues. Germline-derived CDR1 and CDR2 are MNHNY and SVGAGI (reference sequence).

As to this clonotype: At one end the junction does not follow the germline gene, possibly because of a read error. This chain connects TRBV4-2 to TRBJ2-1; 11 bases are shared with TRBD2. The CDR3 totals 15 residues. Per germline, CDR1 LGHNA and CDR2 YNFKEQ. The CDR3 protein is CTSSQSSGGIDEQFF. The DNA for the CDR3 is TGTACCAGCAGCCAATCTAGCGGGGGGATAGATGAGCAGTTCTTC.

As concerns this clonotype: Because the CDR3 is missing its conserved closing phenylalanine or tryptophan, this is likely a read error. No DNA is shown, since the ends of the CDR3 on it are uncertain; the CDR3 is the one TCRdb lists. This chain connects TRBV14 to TRBJ2-1; TRBD1 is taken as the D call from the table, unchecked against the DNA. The CDR3 is made up of 15 amino acids, end residues included. Looked up from germline, CDR1 is SGHDN and CDR2 is FVKESK. CDR3 region: CASNQVRAGGIEHFY.

On this clonotype itself: The conserved final phenylalanine or tryptophan is absent from the CDR3, which likely points to a read error. The DNA is left out, because the CDR3 cannot be placed on it with certainty; the CDR3 is given as TCRdb lists it. The CDR3 loop is CIVEAIAVVRFL. This sequence joins TRBV29-1 and TRBJ2-1. The CDR3 region is 12 residues in length, termini included. Germline V gene lookup returns CDR1 SQVTM and CDR2 ANQGSEA.